The 27 T cell receptor beta chains in this list originate from one sample, sequenced in a study of cytomegalovirus exposure and HLA in healthy donors (TCRdb year 2017). Library preparation was by the immunoSEQ multiplex PCR assay. The multiplex PCR relied on a mix of 60 forward primers for TCR Vbeta segments and 13 reverse primers for TCR Jbeta segments. Not all clones reach the TCRdb copy of this immuneACCESS table, which keeps in-frame sequences only. Checked studies attribute under half of the gap to unresolved V genes and leave the rest unexplained. This sample holds about 170,000 clones; around 80% were observed only once. The top ten clonotypes cover under 6% of the sample. Material for sequencing was PBMCs. These receptors were taken from a woman between 45 and 60 years old in good health and CMV-seropositive.

V and J are TRBV7-9 and TRBJ2-3; 9 nucleotides line up with TRBD2. With V trimmed by 5 bases and J by 3 bases, 3 bases remained unmatched. CDR1 is SEHNR, CDR2 FQNEAQ, per germline (reference sequence). This CDR3 has 14 amino acids. CDR3 coding DNA: TGTGCCAGCAGCCCCAGCGGGGGGACAGATACGCAGTATTTT. This translates into CASSPSGGTDTQYF.

This clone was counted only a few times. The rearrangement joins TRBV6-5 to TRBJ2-1, with D possibly matching TRBD2 (5 bases). Per the germline V gene, CDR1 is MNHEY and CDR2 is SVGAGI. Trimming shortened V by 8 bases and J by 6 bases, and 11 bases separated the two germline ends. The CDR3 has 12 residues. CDR3 sequence (DNA): TGTGCCAGCTCTCGAGGGTTCAATGAGCAGTTCTTC. Amino acids: CASSRGFNEQFF.

The chain is built from TRBV28 and TRBJ1-2; the D is unclear. V lost 6 bases and J 0 bases, leaving 11 bases between the germline ends. This CDR3 contains 14 residues. CDR1 is MDHEN, CDR2 SYDVKM, per germline. In DNA, the CDR3 is TGTGCCAGCAGACGTACTAGAACTAACTATGGCTACACCTTC. Translated: CASRRTRTNYGYTF.

This clone has just one count. Compared with germline, one end of the junction differs, possibly owing to a read error. V gene TRBV2 combines with J gene TRBJ1-6, with TRBD1 identical over 9 bases. The germline V gene has CDR1 SNHLY and CDR2 FYNNEI. The CDR3 has 15 amino acids. The CDR3 bases are TGTGCCAGCAGACTACAGGGGGCCTATAATCCACCCCTCCACTTT. Translated, it gives CASRLQGAYNPPLHF. The full variable domain, with the rest looked up from reference TRBV2 and TRBJ1-6, is EPEVTQTPSHQVTQMGQEVILRCVPISNHLYFYWYRQILGQKVEFLVSFYNNEISEKSEIFDDQFSVERPDGSNFTLKIRSTKLEDSAMYFCASRLQGAYNPPLHFGNGTRLTVT.

V gene TRBV5-4 combines with J gene TRBJ1-5; 7 nucleotides agree with TRBD1. The germline V gene encodes CDR1 SGHNT and CDR2 YYREEE (reference sequence). This CDR3 contains 13 residues. Trimming took 4 bases from V and 9 from J; bases not matched to a gene: 7. The CDR3 DNA reads as TGTGCCAGCAGCCTCGAAGGGGGCGGGCCCCAGCATTTT. Its translation: CASSLEGGGPQHF.

The chain joins TRBV9 to TRBJ1-2; D not certain. Germline lookup yields CDR1 SGDLS and CDR2 YYNGEE. This CDR3 has 11 residues. Trimming cost V 3 bases and J 6 bases, with 6 bases left between them. Here the CDR3 reads CASSGVDGYTF. In nucleotides, the CDR3 is TGTGCCAGCAGCGGCGTGGATGGCTACACCTTC.

The chain joins TRBV28 to TRBJ1-5; D may be TRBD1 (5 bases). From germline, CDR1 is MDHEN and CDR2 SYDVKM. The CDR3 totals 14 residues. The germline V and J ends were trimmed by 4 bases and 3 bases, with 10 bases remaining between them. The CDR3 DNA reads as TGTGCCAGCAGTTCACCGGGACTCAATCAGCCCCAGCATTTT. Translating it yields CASSSPGLNQPQHF.

V and J are TRBV7-2 and TRBJ2-3; 10 bases line up with TRBD2. J was trimmed by 7 bases and V by 4 bases; bases with no gene match: 20. Germline V gene data show CDR1 as SGHTA and CDR2 as FQGNSA. CDR3 length: 19 amino acids. CDR3 bases: TGTGCCAGCAGCTCCCGGCGCGGGTCGCAGCGGGGGGGCCGGTATACGCAGTATTTT. Encoded protein: CASSSRRGSQRGGRYTQYF.

This clone was found once. The rearrangement uses TRBV5-1 and TRBJ1-5; the D gene is possibly TRBD1 (5 bases). Germline CDR1 SGHRS, CDR2 YFSETQ. The CDR3 covers 14 residues. V lost 0 bases, J lost 4 bases, and 8 bases lay in between. The CDR3 DNA follows: TGCGCCAGCAGCTTGGAAGGGGTTAATCAGCCCCAGCATTTT. Protein: CASSLEGVNQPQHF.

This rearrangement joins TRBV6-6 to TRBJ2-2; TRBD1 might be the D (6 bases). Trimming cost V 1 base and J 5 bases, with 11 bases left between them. There are 15 residues in the CDR3. The germline V gene encodes CDR1 MNHNY and CDR2 SVGAGI (reference sequence). CDR3 nucleotides: TGTGCCAGCAGTTACTGGGGGCTCGAAACCGGGGAGCTGTTTTTT. Its protein product is CASSYWGLETGELFF.

This chain uses TRBV28 with TRBJ2-7; weak D call: TRBD1 (5 bases). The CDR3 spans 14 residues. In germline, CDR1 is MDHEN, CDR2 SYDVKM. Trimming took off 2 bases at V and 6 bases at J, with 14 bases between the two ends. In DNA, the CDR3 is TGTGCCAGCAGTTTACAGCCAGGGCAGGGCGAGCAGTACTTC. This translates into CASSLQPGQGEQYF.

This chain links TRBV19 with TRBJ2-5; possibly TRBD1 for D (5 bases). V lost 3 bases and J 3 bases, leaving 17 bases between the germline ends. CDR3 length: 16 residues. Germline V lookup: CDR1 LNHDA, CDR2 SQIVND (reference sequence). As DNA, the CDR3 is TGTGCCAGTAGTATCGTTGGTGGGTTCAGGGAAGAGACCCAGTACTTC. This encodes CASSIVGGFREETQYF. Filled out from reference TRBV19 and TRBJ2-5, the complete variable domain reads DGGITQSPKYLFRKEGQNVTLSCEQNLNHDAMYWYRQDPGQGLRLIYYSQIVNDFQKGDIAEGYSVSREKKESFPLTVTSAQKNPTAFYLCASSIVGGFREETQYFGPGTRLLVL.

J is TRBJ2-7 and V is TRBV28; TRBD1 might be the D (6 bases). V dropped 5 bases and J dropped 1 base, with 9 bases sitting between them. The CDR3 is made up of 13 amino acids. Per germline, CDR1 MDHEN and CDR2 SYDVKM. CDR3: CASSPTGSYEQYF. CDR3 bases: TGTGCCAGCAGTCCAACAGGGTCCTACGAGCAGTACTTC.

The chain combines TRBV7-9 with TRBJ2-1; a weak D match, TRBD1 (6 bases). V lost 5 bases to trimming and J lost 6 bases, with 23 bases between them. The germline CDR1 and CDR2 sequences are SEHNR and FQNEAQ (reference sequence). This CDR3 spans 17 amino acids. Here the CDR3 DNA reads TGTGCCAGCAGCCCCGGGGCAGGGGAAATTCTCGGCAATGAGCAGTTCTTC. This gives the protein CASSPGAGEILGNEQFF.

This clone was counted only a few times. This chain connects TRBV10-3 to TRBJ2-1, with D maybe TRBD2 (6 bases). The CDR3 is 15 residues long. V was shortened by 4 bases and J by 2 bases, with 12 bases between the two germline ends. The germline CDR1 and CDR2 sequences are ENHRY and SYGVKD. The CDR3 bases are TGTGCCATCAGTGGCGGCGGGACGACCTACAATGAGCAGTTCTTC. Protein: CAISGGGTTYNEQFF.

This chain connects TRBV5-8 to TRBJ2-7, with 8 bases fitting TRBD1. The J segment lost 1 base and the V segment lost 7 bases, leaving 7 bases of the junction unmatched. The CDR3 spans 14 residues. Germline assignment: CDR1 SGHTS and CDR2 YDEGEE. This CDR3 is CASRPWDRSYEQYF. Written as DNA, the CDR3 is TGTGCCAGCCGACCCTGGGACAGGTCCTACGAGCAGTACTTC.

In its sample, this clone was seen once. The chain links TRBV27 to TRBJ2-7; 12 bases fit TRBD1. The CDR3 runs to 15 residues. Losses at the gene ends were 3 bases for V and 7 bases for J; bases not matched to a gene: 7. Germline values: CDR1 MNHEY, CDR2 SMNVEV (reference sequence). CDR3: CASSFLGQGAGEQYF. CDR3 DNA: TGTGCCAGCAGTTTCCTGGGACAGGGGGCAGGGGAGCAGTACTTC.

The V gene is TRBV11-2, the J gene TRBJ2-5, with a tentative D call TRBD2 (5 bases). Germline V CDR1 and CDR2: SGHAT, FQNNGV. V lost 2 bases to trimming and J lost 0 bases, with 7 bases between them. The CDR3 is 14 amino acids. The CDR3 loop is CASSLLAYQETQYF. In DNA, the CDR3 is TGTGCCAGCAGCTTACTAGCCTACCAAGAGACCCAGTACTTC.

V gene TRBV29-1 combines with J gene TRBJ2-7; TRBD1 agrees at 7 bases. V trimming: 7 bases; J trimming: 3 bases; junction bases outside the gene matches: 3. CDR3 length: 11 amino acids. Germline CDR1 and CDR2: SQVTM and ANQGSEA. The CDR3 reads CSGRGYYEQYF. CDR3 nucleotide sequence: TGCAGCGGCAGGGGGTACTACGAGCAGTACTTC.

This clone was seen a single time. The genes are TRBV5-1 and TRBJ2-3, with D possibly being TRBD2 (5 bases). This CDR3 has 16 amino acids. Germline lookup yields CDR1 SGHRS and CDR2 YFSETQ. With 4 bases removed from V and 1 base from J, the gap between germline ends came to 16 bases. CDR3 sequence reads: CASSQAPGVGTDTQYF. CDR3 in DNA: TGCGCCAGCAGCCAGGCCCCCGGGGTGGGCACAGATACGCAGTATTTT.

The rearrangement links TRBV2 to TRBJ2-7; D is uncertain. The CDR3 has 12 amino acids. CDR1 and CDR2 from the germline V gene are SNHLY and FYNNEI. Trimming removed 7 bases from V and 7 bases from J, with 14 bases in between. DNA of the CDR3: TGTGCCAGCACTCTGGAACTGGAGGAGCAGTACTTC. This sequence encodes CASTLELEEQYF. Supplemented by reference TRBV2 and TRBJ2-7, the full variable domain reads EPEVTQTPSHQVTQMGQEVILRCVPISNHLYFYWYRQILGQKVEFLVSFYNNEISEKSEIFDDQFSVERPDGSNFTLKIRSTKLEDSAMYFCASTLELEEQYFGPGTRLTVT.

The chain has TRBV27 and TRBJ1-6; TRBD1 aligns across 10 bases. The germline CDR1 and CDR2 sequences are MNHEY and SMNVEV (reference sequence). There are 15 residues in the CDR3. Germline trimming cut 10 bases from V and 9 bases from J; bases unmatched to any gene: 12. CDR3 sequence (DNA): TGTGCCACTTTTCACCGGGACAGGGGCAGTTCACCCCTCCACTTT. It translates to CATFHRDRGSSPLHF.

The chain is built from TRBV19 and TRBJ2-5; 10 bases fit TRBD1. This CDR3 contains 13 residues. Germline assignment: CDR1 LNHDA and CDR2 SQIVND (reference sequence). V lost 3 bases and J lost 6; bases outside the gene matches: 1. The CDR3 DNA sequence: TGTGCCAGTAGTATGGGACAGGGGCAGACCCAGTACTTC. Amino acid sequence: CASSMGQGQTQYF. Looking up the rest from reference TRBV19 and TRBJ2-5 gives the full variable domain: DGGITQSPKYLFRKEGQNVTLSCEQNLNHDAMYWYRQDPGQGLRLIYYSQIVNDFQKGDIAEGYSVSREKKESFPLTVTSAQKNPTAFYLCASSMGQGQTQYFGPGTRLLVL.

The chain has TRBV6-5 and TRBJ1-2, with unresolved D. CDR1 and CDR2 (germline): MNHEY, SVGAGI. V lost 6 bases and J 7 bases, leaving 18 bases between the germline ends. The CDR3 contains 14 residues. The CDR3 sequence: CASRALGPKVGYTF. As DNA, the CDR3 is TGTGCCAGCAGAGCTTTGGGCCCCAAGGTTGGCTACACCTTC.

This clone was counted between two and nine times. This rearrangement joins TRBV2 to TRBJ2-7; D is ambiguous. Germline loops: CDR1 SNHLY, CDR2 FYNNEI. V was shortened by 3 bases and J by 0 bases, with 12 bases between the two germline ends. The CDR3 is 15 residues long. The CDR3 sequence: CASSEMASLSYEQYF. CDR3 DNA: TGTGCCAGCAGTGAGATGGCTTCCCTCTCCTACGAGCAGTACTTC.

The gene calls are TRBV5-1 and TRBJ1-5; TRBD1 aligns across 8 bases. The CDR3 covers 14 residues. The germline CDR1 and CDR2 sequences are SGHRS and YFSETQ. V lost 3 bases and J lost 7; bases outside the gene matches: 6. The CDR3 here is CASSYRGGDQPQHF. CDR3 DNA sequence: TGCGCCAGCAGCTACAGGGGGGGTGACCAGCCCCAGCATTTT.

This chain connects TRBV5-1 to TRBJ2-2; D may be TRBD2 (6 bases). V was trimmed by 4 bases and J by 5 bases, leaving 18 bases between them. CDR1 and CDR2 (germline): SGHRS, YFSETQ. The CDR3 spans 16 residues. The CDR3, as DNA: TGCGCCAGCAGCCCAAGGGGCAGTCGGGGGACCGGGGAGCTGTTTTTT. This sequence encodes CASSPRGSRGTGELFF.